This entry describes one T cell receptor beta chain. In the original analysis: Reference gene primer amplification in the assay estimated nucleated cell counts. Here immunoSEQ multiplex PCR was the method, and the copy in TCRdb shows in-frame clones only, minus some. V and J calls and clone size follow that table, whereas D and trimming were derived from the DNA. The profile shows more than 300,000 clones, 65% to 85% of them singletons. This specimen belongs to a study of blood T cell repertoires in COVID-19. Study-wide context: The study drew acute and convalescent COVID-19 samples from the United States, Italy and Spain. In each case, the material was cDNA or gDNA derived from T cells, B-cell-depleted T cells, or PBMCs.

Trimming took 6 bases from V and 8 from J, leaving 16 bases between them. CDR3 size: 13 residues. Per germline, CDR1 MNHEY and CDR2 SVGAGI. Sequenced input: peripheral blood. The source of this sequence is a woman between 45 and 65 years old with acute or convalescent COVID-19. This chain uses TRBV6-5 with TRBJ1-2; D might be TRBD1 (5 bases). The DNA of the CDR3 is TGTGCCAGCAGCCAGGGAAGGGTAAAGGGCTACACCTTC. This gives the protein CASSQGRVKGYTF.